The subject of this entry is one T cell receptor beta chain. Its antigen is unidentified. TCRdb itself ran the reads through MiXCR, one entry per CDR3 protein. Of a few hundred thousand distinct CDR3 sequences listed, roughly 43% are singletons. This specimen comes from a study of T cell repertoires in cytomegalovirus infection. Study in general: Recently identified HLA-C-restricted CMV epitopes were used, and well-studied HLA-B-restricted CMV epitopes were used as well. CMV infection and matching HLA type were both indicated by public TCR beta signatures.

Points from the study as a whole: Ex vivo, HLA-C-restricted CMV-specific TCR beta clonotypes prevailed over the rest of the response. CMV carriers with the relevant HLA were identified by cumulative public TCR beta family frequency.

This receptor was obtained from a human donor in good health (CMV status not recorded). Some clones in this sample may be carry-over from other donors' samples. The source was cultured PBMCs, collected from culture after CMV antigen stimulation.

CDR3 loop: CASSLSSGAYTDTQYF. CDR3 bases: TGTGCCAGCAGCTTATCTAGCGGGGCCTACACAGATACGCAGTATTTT. This chain links TRBV11-2 with TRBJ2-3, with 9 bases fitting TRBD2. Germline trimming cut 2 bases from V and 2 bases from J; bases unmatched to any gene: 5. Germline-derived CDR1 and CDR2 are SGHAT and FQNNGV. This CDR3 is built from 16 residues.